This T cell receptor (beta chain) was sequenced for a study of cytomegalovirus exposure and HLA in healthy donors. Between the trimmed V and J ends, which lost 2 bases and 1 base, there was a span of 6 bases. Germline assignment: CDR1 SGHRS and CDR2 YFSETQ. This CDR3 has 13 residues. PCR was performed using 60 Vbeta and 13 Jbeta primers. The protocol was immunoSEQ multiplex PCR, while the TCRdb copy is restricted to in-frame clones and leaves out a portion. Among under 150,000 clones, 70% to 80% were seen once, and the ten largest hold roughly 6%. The count of this clone is one. The source of this sequence is a woman aged 35 to 49 in good health and CMV-seropositive. Sequencing used PBMCs. V gene TRBV5-1 combines with J gene TRBJ1-2; D is ambiguous. CDR3 loop: CASSLQLNYGYTF. CDR3 coding DNA: TGCGCCAGCAGCTTACAGCTTAACTATGGCTACACCTTC.